One sample yielded the 2 T cell receptor beta chains listed below, sequenced in a study of T-cell reconstitution after alpha-beta-depleted transplantation in children. Unique molecular identifiers were used to barcode this TCRbeta library. TCRdb re-derived calls from the PCR reads in MiXCR, one entry per CDR3 protein. This sample has fewer than 400,000 distinct CDR3 sequences, with roughly 20% found just once. This material consisted of PBMCs from the stem cell graft donor, taken from the stem cell graft. The receptors come from a human donor who donated a stem cell graft to a child with acute myeloid leukemia.

The DNA for the CDR3 is TGTGCCAGCAAGGAGGCGCGGGAGCAGTACTTC. Its translation: CASKEAREQYF. The chain couples TRBV28 to TRBJ2-7, with D possibly being TRBD2 (5 bases). The V and J ends lost 7 bases and 7 bases respectively, with 11 bases between them. This CDR3 spans 11 amino acids. CDR1 is MDHEN and CDR2 is SYDVKM in the germline V gene. The full variable domain, with the rest looked up from reference TRBV28 and TRBJ2-7, is DVKVTQSSRYLVKRTGEKVFLECVQDMDHENMFWYRQDPGLGLRLIYFSYDVKMKEKGDIPEGYSVSREKKERFSLILESASTNQTSMYLCASKEAREQYFGPGTRLTVT.

The chain links TRBV24-1 to TRBJ2-1; 8 bases fit TRBD2. The germline CDR1 and CDR2 sequences are KGHDR and SFDVKD. The ends lost 5 bases at V and 5 bases at J; junction bases unmatched: 7. The CDR3 covers 15 residues. Written as DNA, the CDR3 is TGTGCCACCAGTGGCGGGACTAGGACCCACAATGAGCAGTTCTTC. Translating it yields CATSGGTRTHNEQFF.